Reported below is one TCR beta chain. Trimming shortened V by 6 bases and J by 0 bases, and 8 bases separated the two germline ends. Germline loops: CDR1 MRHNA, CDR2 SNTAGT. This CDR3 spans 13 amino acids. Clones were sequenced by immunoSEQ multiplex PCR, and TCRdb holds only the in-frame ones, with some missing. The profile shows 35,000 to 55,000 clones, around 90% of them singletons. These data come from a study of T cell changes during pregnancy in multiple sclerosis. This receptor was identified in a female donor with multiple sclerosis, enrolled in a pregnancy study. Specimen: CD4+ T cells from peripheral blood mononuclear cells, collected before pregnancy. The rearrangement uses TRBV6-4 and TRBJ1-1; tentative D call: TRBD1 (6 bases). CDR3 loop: CASRDSLNTEAFF. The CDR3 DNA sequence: TGTGCCAGCAGGGACAGCTTGAACACTGAAGCTTTCTTT.